The 14 T cell receptor beta chains presented below share a single source sample, sequenced in a study of shared clonotypes between healthy human individuals. Produced via immunoSEQ multiplex PCR; TCRdb's table is partial and in-frame only. The profile shows about 490,000 clones, roughly four fifths of them singletons. The sample was PBMCs. The receptor set was obtained from a woman aged 40 to 55 in good health. Some clones in this sample may be carry-over from other donors' samples.

CDR3 coding DNA: TGTGCCAGCAGCGAGGCGGAGGGTACAGTTCAAGGTGAGCAGTTCTTC. It yields the protein CASSEAEGTVQGEQFF. This chain joins TRBV9 and TRBJ2-1, with a tentative D call TRBD2 (6 bases). The CDR3 is 16 residues long. Germline CDR1 SGDLS, CDR2 YYNGEE. The V end lost 3 bases, the J end lost 9 bases, and 22 bases lay between the germline ends.

The chain has TRBV28 and TRBJ2-7, with 7 bases identical to TRBD1. The V gene's germline CDR1 is MDHEN and CDR2 SYDVKM. The V segment lost 6 bases and the J segment 4 bases; nucleotides outside the gene matches: 6. The CDR3 is 13 amino acids. The CDR3 DNA sequence: TGTGCCAGCAGAAAACCGGGACAGTACGAGCAGTACTTC. Translating gives CASRKPGQYEQYF.

V gene TRBV19 combines with J gene TRBJ1-2; D is ambiguous. The V end was cut by 7 bases, the J end by 5 bases, with 14 bases between. Germline V CDR1 and CDR2: LNHDA, SQIVND (reference sequence). The CDR3 runs 13 residues. The CDR3 protein is CASTRGSEYGYTF. The CDR3 DNA follows: TGTGCCAGTACGCGGGGTTCGGAGTATGGCTACACCTTC.

This chain uses TRBV5-4 with TRBJ2-1; D uncertain. The V gene's germline CDR1 is SGHNT and CDR2 YYREEE (reference sequence). V dropped 0 bases and J dropped 1 base, with 11 bases sitting between them. This CDR3 contains 16 residues. CDR3 nucleotide sequence: TGTGCCAGCAGCTTGGCCGTCTGGTCTTCCTACAATGAGCAGTTCTTC. It translates to CASSLAVWSSYNEQFF.

This chain connects TRBV5-6 to TRBJ2-1, with D possibly TRBD2 on 5 matching bases. Trimming left V 5 bases short and J 5 bases short, with 11 bases between. Germline CDR1 and CDR2: SGHDT and YYEEEE. This CDR3 region has 13 residues. CDR3 coding DNA: TGTGCCAGCAGGCCCGGGGTTAACAATGAGCAGTTCTTC. Protein: CASRPGVNNEQFF.

This CDR3 reads CASRTGTQETQYF. As DNA, the CDR3 is TGTGCCAGCAGAACCGGGACCCAAGAGACCCAGTACTTC. This chain connects TRBV7-9 to TRBJ2-5, with D tentatively TRBD1 or TRBD2 (5 bases each). V lost 6 bases to trimming and J lost 1 base, with 9 bases between them. This CDR3 region has 13 residues. Germline V gene lookup returns CDR1 SEHNR and CDR2 FQNEAQ (reference sequence).

The chain links TRBV19 to TRBJ2-3, with TRBD2 matching over 11 bases. The CDR3 runs to 16 residues. Germline V CDR1 and CDR2: LNHDA, SQIVND (reference sequence). V trimming: 5 bases; J trimming: 4 bases; junction bases outside the gene matches: 8. The CDR3 spells CASSFQTSGEADTQYF. Here the CDR3 DNA reads TGTGCCAGTAGTTTCCAGACTAGCGGGGAGGCAGATACGCAGTATTTT.

The gene calls are TRBV2 and TRBJ2-1; D not resolved. The germline V gene has CDR1 SNHLY and CDR2 FYNNEI. The length of the CDR3 is 13 residues. The V gene lost 6 bases and the J gene lost 9 bases, with 15 bases spanning the gap. The CDR3: CASRYRAHFEQFF. The CDR3 DNA reads TGTGCCAGCAGATACCGGGCTCACTTTGAGCAGTTCTTC.

This clone was recorded many times. The sample has other DNA sequences that encode this CDR3 too. V gene TRBV6-5 combines with J gene TRBJ2-2; 7 bases align to TRBD2. CDR1 and CDR2 (germline): MNHEY, SVGAGI. The J segment lost 4 bases and the V segment lost 4 bases, leaving 3 bases of the junction unmatched. The CDR3 is 14 amino acids. CDR3 in amino acids: CASSWGGGTGELFF. The CDR3 DNA reads TGTGCCAGCAGTTGGGGGGGAGGCACCGGGGAGCTGTTTTTT.

This clone occurred a few times. A single base is all that separates this from a far larger clone, so a read error is likely. The sample holds other DNA sequences that translate to the same CDR3. The chain carries TRBV15 and TRBJ1-1; D might be TRBD1 (6 bases). Germline V gene data show CDR1 as LNHNV and CDR2 as YYDKDF (reference sequence). The CDR3 length is 14 residues. The CDR3 loop reads CATSRDLGDTEAFF. The CDR3 bases are TGTGCCACCAGCAGAGATCTAGGGGACACTGAGGCTTTCTTT.

The chain recombines TRBV12-5 with TRBJ2-1, with no clear D. The CDR3 is 14 amino acids. V gave up 1 base and J gave up 5 bases, with 9 bases separating them. Germline V gives CDR1 LGHNT, CDR2 FRNRAP. The CDR3 spells CASGLGPSHNEQFF. CDR3 bases: TGTGCTAGTGGTTTGGGGCCCAGCCACAATGAGCAGTTCTTC.

This chain joins TRBV6-1 and TRBJ2-2, with D unresolved. The V gene's germline CDR1 is MNHNS and CDR2 SASEGT. The ends were cut back, 2 bases at V and 6 bases at J, with 7 bases in the middle. The CDR3 contains 13 residues. CDR3 residues: CASSERDAGELFF. The CDR3 nucleotides are TGTGCCAGCAGTGAAAGGGATGCCGGGGAGCTGTTTTTT.

The genes are TRBV6-5 and TRBJ1-2, with 7 bases that match TRBD1. V shed 6 bases and J 7 bases; nucleotides not matched to a gene: 5. CDR1 is MNHEY, CDR2 SVGAGI, per germline. The CDR3 is 12 residues long. The CDR3 region has the DNA TGTGCCAGCAGGACAGGGTCCTCTGGCTACACCTTC. This encodes CASRTGSSGYTF.

The chain employs TRBV19 and TRBJ1-3; D uncertain. Deletions cut 6 bases from V and 3 bases from J, with 12 bases between. The CDR3 spans 14 residues. Germline loops: CDR1 LNHDA, CDR2 SQIVND (reference sequence). The DNA of the CDR3 is TGTGCCAGTAGCGATAGAGGATTTGGAAACACCATATATTTT. Translating gives CASSDRGFGNTIYF.